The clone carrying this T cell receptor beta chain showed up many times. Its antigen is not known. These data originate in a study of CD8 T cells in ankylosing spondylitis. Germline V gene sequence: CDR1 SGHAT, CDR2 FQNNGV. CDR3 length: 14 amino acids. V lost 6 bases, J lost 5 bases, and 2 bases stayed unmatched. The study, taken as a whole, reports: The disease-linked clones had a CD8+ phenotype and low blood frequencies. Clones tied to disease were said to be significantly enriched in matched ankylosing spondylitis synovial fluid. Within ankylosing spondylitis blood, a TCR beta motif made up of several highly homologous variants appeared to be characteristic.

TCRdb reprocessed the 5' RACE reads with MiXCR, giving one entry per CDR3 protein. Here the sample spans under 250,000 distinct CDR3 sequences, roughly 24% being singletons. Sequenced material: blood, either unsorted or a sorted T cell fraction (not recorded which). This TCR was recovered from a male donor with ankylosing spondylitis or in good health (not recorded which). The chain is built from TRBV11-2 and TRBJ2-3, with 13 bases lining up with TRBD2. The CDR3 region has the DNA TGTGCCAGCAGACTAGCGGGAGGGAAAGATACGCAGTATTTT. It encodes CASRLAGGKDTQYF.